This T cell receptor (beta chain) stems from a study of cytomegalovirus exposure and HLA in healthy donors. Study overall: Ancestry clustering placed around 80% of over 300 genotyped donors in the Caucasian-associated cluster.

The primer mix had 60 Vbeta and 13 Jbeta primers. The method was immunoSEQ multiplex PCR; TCRdb's version includes in-frame clones alone and lacks a portion of them. The sample has roughly 100,000 clones, 60% to 75% seen once; the top ten hold roughly 2.9%. This clone was picked up one time. What it binds is not known. General study results and limits: As a later analysis showed, several of the most significant clusters appeared to be linked to common viral pathogens.

Per germline, CDR1 KGHSH and CDR2 LQKENI. The CDR3 totals 16 residues. V was pared by 1 base and J by 1 base, with 1 base of the junction left unmatched. This TCR was recovered from a male donor in good health and CMV-seropositive. The rearrangement links TRBV18 to TRBJ1-6, with TRBD1 matching over 7 bases. Material: PBMCs. CDR3 residues: CASSPRDSSYNSPLHF. The CDR3 nucleotides are TGTGCCAGCTCACCACGGGACAGTTCCTATAATTCACCCCTCCACTTT.